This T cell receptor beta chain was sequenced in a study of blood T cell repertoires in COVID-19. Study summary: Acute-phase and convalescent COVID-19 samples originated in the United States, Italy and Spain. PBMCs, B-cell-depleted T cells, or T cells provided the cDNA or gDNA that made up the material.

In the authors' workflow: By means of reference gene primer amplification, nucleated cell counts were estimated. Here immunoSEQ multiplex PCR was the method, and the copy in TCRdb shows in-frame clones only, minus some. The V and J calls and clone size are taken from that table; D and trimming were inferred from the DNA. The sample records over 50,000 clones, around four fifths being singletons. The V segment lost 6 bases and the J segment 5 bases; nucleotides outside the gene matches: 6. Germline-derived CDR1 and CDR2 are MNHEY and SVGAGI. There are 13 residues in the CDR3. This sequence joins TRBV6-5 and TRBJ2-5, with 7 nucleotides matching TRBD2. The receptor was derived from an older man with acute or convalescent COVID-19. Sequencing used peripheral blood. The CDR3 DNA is TGTGCCAGCAGCCCGAGGGAGGGGGAGACCCAGTACTTC. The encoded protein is CASSPREGETQYF.